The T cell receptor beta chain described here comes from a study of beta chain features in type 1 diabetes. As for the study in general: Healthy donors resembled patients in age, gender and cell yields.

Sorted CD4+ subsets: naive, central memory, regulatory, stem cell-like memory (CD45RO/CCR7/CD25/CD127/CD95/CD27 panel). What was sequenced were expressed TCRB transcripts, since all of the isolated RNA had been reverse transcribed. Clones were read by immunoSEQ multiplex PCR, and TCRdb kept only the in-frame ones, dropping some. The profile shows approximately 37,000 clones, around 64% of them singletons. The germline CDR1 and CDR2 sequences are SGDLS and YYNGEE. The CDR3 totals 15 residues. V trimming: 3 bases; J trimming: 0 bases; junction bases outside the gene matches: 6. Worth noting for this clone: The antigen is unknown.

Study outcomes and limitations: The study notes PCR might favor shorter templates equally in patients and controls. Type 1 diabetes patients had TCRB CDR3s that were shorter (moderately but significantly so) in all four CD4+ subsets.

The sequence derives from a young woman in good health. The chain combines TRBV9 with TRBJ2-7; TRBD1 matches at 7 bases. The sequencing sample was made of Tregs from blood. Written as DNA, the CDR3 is TGTGCCAGCAGCGCCTCGGGACAGAGCTCCTACGAGCAGTACTTC. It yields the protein CASSASGQSSYEQYF.